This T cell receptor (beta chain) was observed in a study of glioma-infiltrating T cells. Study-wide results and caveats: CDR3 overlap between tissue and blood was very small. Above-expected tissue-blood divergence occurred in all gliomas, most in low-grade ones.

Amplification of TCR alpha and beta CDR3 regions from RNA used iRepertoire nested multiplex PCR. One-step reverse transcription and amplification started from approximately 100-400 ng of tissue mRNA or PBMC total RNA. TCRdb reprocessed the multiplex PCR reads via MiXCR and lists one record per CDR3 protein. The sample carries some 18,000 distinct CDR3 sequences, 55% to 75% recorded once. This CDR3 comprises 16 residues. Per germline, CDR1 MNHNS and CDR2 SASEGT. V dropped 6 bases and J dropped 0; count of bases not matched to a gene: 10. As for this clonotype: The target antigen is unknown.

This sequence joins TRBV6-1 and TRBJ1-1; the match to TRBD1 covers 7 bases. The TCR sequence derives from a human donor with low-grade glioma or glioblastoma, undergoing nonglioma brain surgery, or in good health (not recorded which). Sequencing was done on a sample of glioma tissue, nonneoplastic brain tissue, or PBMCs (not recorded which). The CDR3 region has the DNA TGTGCCAGCAGGCAGAACAGGGGAACAATGAACACTGAAGCTTTCTTT. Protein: CASRQNRGTMNTEAFF.